The 23 T cell receptor beta chains listed next were all sequenced from one sample in a study of cytomegalovirus exposure and HLA in healthy donors. Use of 60 Vbeta and 13 Jbeta primers characterized the PCR. Clones were sequenced by immunoSEQ multiplex PCR, and TCRdb holds only the in-frame ones, with some missing. Among roughly 110,000 clones listed, around 64% were seen once. Sequencing was carried out using PBMCs. The receptors come from a man in his thirties or forties in good health and CMV-seropositive.

In this sample, this clone turned up a few times. This sequence joins TRBV28 and TRBJ1-1; 7 bases fit TRBD1. The germline V gene encodes CDR1 MDHEN and CDR2 SYDVKM. The CDR3 length is 14 residues. The trim removed 5 bases at V and 6 bases at J, leaving 9 bases unmatched. CDR3 in amino acids: CASSPSGGRAEAFF. The DNA for the CDR3 is TGTGCCAGCAGTCCCTCAGGGGGTCGGGCTGAAGCTTTCTTT.

The rearrangement uses TRBV12-5 and TRBJ2-5, with D possibly being TRBD1 (5 bases). Germline lookup yields CDR1 LGHNT and CDR2 FRNRAP. V lost 2 bases and J lost 7, with 14 bases in between. The CDR3 is 14 amino acids. CDR3 in amino acids: CASGLFRDPGTQYF. In DNA, the CDR3 is TGTGCTAGTGGTTTGTTCAGGGATCCGGGGACCCAGTACTTC. The full variable domain, in which reference TRBV12-5 and TRBJ2-5 provide the parts outside the CDR3, is DARVTQTPRHKVTEMGQEVTMRCQPILGHNTVFWYRQTMMQGLELLAYFRNRAPLDDSGMPKDRFSAEMPDATLATLKIQPSEPRDSAVYFCASGLFRDPGTQYFGPGTRLLVL.

For the CDR3, the DNA is TGTGCCAGCAGTTTGATTAGCTCCTACAATGAGCAGTTCTTC. It encodes CASSLISSYNEQFF. V usage is TRBV6-5 and J usage is TRBJ2-1, with D unclear. The CDR3 is 14 residues long. Germline CDR1 is MNHEY and CDR2 is SVGAGI. Trimming removed 4 bases from V and 0 bases from J, with 7 bases in between.

The rearrangement uses TRBV5-6 and TRBJ1-1, with TRBD1 matching 7 bases. Germline CDR1 is SGHDT and CDR2 is YYEEEE. Trimming at V came to 5 bases and at J to 4 bases, leaving 5 bases not matched to a gene. The CDR3 has 13 amino acids. CDR3 nucleotides: TGTGCCAGCAGACGACAGGGAAGCACTGAAGCTTTCTTT. Its protein product is CASRRQGSTEAFF.

The chain combines TRBV11-2 with TRBJ2-3; tentatively, D is TRBD1 (8 bases). V was trimmed by 3 bases and J by 2 bases, leaving 18 bases between them. The CDR3 contains 17 residues. From germline, CDR1 is SGHAT and CDR2 FQNNGV. CDR3 nucleotide sequence: TGTGCCAGCAGCTTGACAGGGGAGGGACTGTTCACAGATACGCAGTATTTT. It translates to CASSLTGEGLFTDTQYF.

This clone turned up a few times. V gene TRBV10-3 combines with J gene TRBJ1-2, with 9 bases fitting TRBD1. V was pared by 3 bases and J by 0 bases, with 2 bases of the junction left unmatched. This CDR3 comprises 15 residues. Per germline, CDR1 ENHRY and CDR2 SYGVKD. The CDR3 DNA is TGTGCCATCAGTGAAAGGGACAGGGCTAACTATGGCTACACCTTC. Its translation: CAISERDRANYGYTF.

This sequence joins TRBV6-4 and TRBJ2-3; 7 bases fit TRBD2. CDR1 and CDR2 from the germline V gene are MRHNA and SNTAGT. The CDR3 is 14 residues long. V shed 2 bases and J 2 bases; nucleotides not matched to a gene: 1. Here the CDR3 DNA reads TGTGCCAGCAGTGACGAGCGGGACACAGATACGCAGTATTTT. As protein: CASSDERDTDTQYF.

The chain uses TRBV4-1 and TRBJ2-3; 12 positions agree with TRBD2. The CDR3 runs 18 residues. Germline assignment: CDR1 MGHRA and CDR2 YSYEKL. Germline trimming cut 0 bases from V and 0 bases from J; bases unmatched to any gene: 4. The chain's CDR3 is CASSQEPTSGGSTDTQYF. DNA for the CDR3: TGCGCCAGCAGCCAAGAGCCCACTAGCGGGGGGAGCACAGATACGCAGTATTTT.

This chain connects TRBV28 to TRBJ2-5; TRBD1 aligns across 10 bases. V lost 1 base and J lost 3; bases outside the gene matches: 14. From germline, CDR1 is MDHEN and CDR2 SYDVKM. CDR3 length equals 19 residues. The CDR3: CASSLLMRARDRGKETQYF. CDR3 bases: TGTGCCAGCAGTTTATTAATGAGGGCGAGGGACAGGGGAAAAGAGACCCAGTACTTC.

The rearrangement links TRBV7-3 to TRBJ1-3; a weak D match, TRBD1 (5 bases). The germline gives CDR1 SGHTA, CDR2 FQGTGA. The germline V and J ends were trimmed by 5 bases and 4 bases, with 12 bases remaining between them. The CDR3 extends over 14 amino acids. The CDR3 protein is CASSPGGVGNTIYF. In DNA, the CDR3 is TGTGCCAGCAGCCCCGGAGGGGTCGGAAACACCATATATTTT.

The rearrangement joins TRBV27 to TRBJ1-1, with 10 bases matching TRBD1. V lost 7 bases, J lost 0 bases, and 5 bases stayed unmatched. CDR3 length equals 15 residues. Per the germline V gene, CDR1 is MNHEY and CDR2 is SMNVEV (reference sequence). CDR3 sequence: CASKGTGDLNTEAFF. The DNA for the CDR3 is TGTGCCAGCAAAGGGACAGGGGATTTGAACACTGAAGCTTTCTTT.

This clone was detected once. V is TRBV6-1 and J is TRBJ1-2, with 8 positions matching TRBD1. This CDR3 spans 13 amino acids. In germline, CDR1 is MNHNS, CDR2 SASEGT. V lost 6 bases, J lost 4 bases, and 4 bases stayed unmatched. The CDR3 sequence: CASRDRDFYGYTF. CDR3 coding DNA: TGTGCCAGCAGGGACAGGGATTTCTATGGCTACACCTTC.

This chain uses TRBV23-1 with TRBJ2-7, with 9 bases identical to TRBD2. TRBV23-1 has ORF status, its function being uncertain. The V segment lost 4 bases and the J segment 2 bases; nucleotides outside the gene matches: 9. CDR3 length: 16 residues. CDR3 DNA: TGCGCCAGCAGTCTGCTACTAGCGGGTAGAACCTACGAGCAGTACGTC. Its protein is CASSLLLAGRTYEQYV.

This sequence joins TRBV11-2 and TRBJ2-7; D ambiguous. Germline assignment: CDR1 SGHAT and CDR2 FQNNGV. CDR3 length: 13 residues. Trimming removed 1 base from V and 2 bases from J, with 6 bases in between. The CDR3 loop is CASSLGRAYEQYF. In DNA, the CDR3 is TGTGCCAGCAGCTTAGGACGGGCCTACGAGCAGTACTTC.

J is TRBJ1-6 and V is TRBV6-1, with D possibly being TRBD1 (5 bases). Germline V gene sequence: CDR1 MNHNS, CDR2 SASEGT. The CDR3 consists of 14 residues. Trimming took 5 bases from V and 6 from J, leaving 11 bases between them. CDR3 nucleotide sequence: TGTGCCAGCAGTCTAGGGGATAGTAATTCACCCCTCCACTTT. Its protein is CASSLGDSNSPLHF.

The chain recombines TRBV6-5 with TRBJ2-1; weak D call: TRBD2 (5 bases). Per the germline V gene, CDR1 is MNHEY and CDR2 is SVGAGI. Trimming took 8 bases from V and 0 from J, leaving 14 bases between them. The CDR3 sequence is 15 residues long. The CDR3 nucleotides are TGTGCCAGCGGCAGGATGGGGAGCTCCTACAATGAGCAGTTCTTC. It translates to CASGRMGSSYNEQFF.

The rearrangement uses TRBV9 and TRBJ1-2; 9 bases agree with TRBD1. The CDR3 covers 15 residues. The V and J ends lost 2 bases and 5 bases, in that order; junction bases with no gene match: 7. Germline V gene data show CDR1 as SGDLS and CDR2 as YYNGEE. For the CDR3, the DNA is TGTGCCAGCAGCGTTAGTACAGGGGGCGATTATGGCTACACCTTC. This sequence encodes CASSVSTGGDYGYTF. The variable domain in full, completed from reference TRBV9 and TRBJ1-2, reads DSGVTQTPKHLITATGQRVTLRCSPRSGDLSVYWYQQSLDQGLQFLIQYYNGEERAKGNILERFSAQQFPDLHSELNLSSLELGDSALYFCASSVSTGGDYGYTFGSGTRLTVV.

The chain carries TRBV27 and TRBJ2-5; perhaps TRBD1 as D (6 bases). This CDR3 spans 14 amino acids. Germline V gene data show CDR1 as MNHEY and CDR2 as SMNVEV (reference sequence). Trimming removed 6 bases at V and 2 bases at J, with 13 bases between. In DNA form, the CDR3 reads TGTGCCAGCAGGCCCGGGACACATCAAGAGACCCAGTACTTC. Its protein product is CASRPGTHQETQYF.

The chain couples TRBV7-8 to TRBJ1-5; possible D gene TRBD1, 6 bases. CDR1 and CDR2 from the germline V gene are SGHVS and FQNEAQ. This CDR3 spans 15 amino acids. V was cut by 5 bases and J by 4 bases, with 15 bases left in between. For the CDR3, the DNA is TGTGCCAGCAGCCAGAGGACAGCGCTAAATCAGCCCCAGCATTTT. Translated: CASSQRTALNQPQHF.

The chain recombines TRBV6-1 with TRBJ1-2, with 9 bases aligning to TRBD1. Trimming cost V 5 bases and J 6 bases; bases outside gene matches: 4. This CDR3 contains 13 residues. From germline, CDR1 is MNHNS and CDR2 SASEGT. The CDR3, as DNA: TGTGCCAGCAGTAACCGGGACAGGGATGGCTACACCTTC. This sequence encodes CASSNRDRDGYTF.

The chain combines TRBV11-2 with TRBJ2-2; a weak D match, TRBD2 (6 bases). With 6 bases removed from V and 4 bases from J, the gap between germline ends came to 15 bases. Germline V gene data show CDR1 as SGHAT and CDR2 as FQNNGV. The CDR3 sequence is 15 residues long. The CDR3 protein is CASRNGGVVTGELFF. The CDR3 coding sequence is TGTGCCAGCAGGAATGGAGGGGTTGTCACCGGGGAGCTGTTTTTT.

CDR3 loop: CASSLSAGRGGTQYF. CDR3 DNA sequence: TGTGCCAGCAGCTTGTCTGCGGGACGGGGGGGGACCCAGTACTTC. This sequence joins TRBV5-4 and TRBJ2-5; TRBD2 aligns across 8 bases. V lost 1 base to trimming and J lost 7 bases; unmatched junction nucleotides: 9. In germline, CDR1 is SGHNT, CDR2 YYREEE (reference sequence). This CDR3 comprises 15 residues.

Regarding this clone: At the DNA level, this CDR3 is encoded by other sequences in the same sample as well. The chain links TRBV7-6 to TRBJ1-4; the match to TRBD1 covers 7 bases. CDR1 SGHVS and CDR2 FNYEAQ come from the germline V gene. The J segment lost 5 bases and the V segment lost 1 base, leaving 10 bases of the junction unmatched. The CDR3 sequence is 17 residues long. CDR3 nucleotides: TGTGCCAGCAGCTTAGAGTTGACGGGACAGCCGAATGAAAAACTGTTTTTT. Protein sequence: CASSLELTGQPNEKLFF. Drawing the rest from reference TRBV7-6 and TRBJ1-4, the complete variable domain is GAGVSQSPRYKVTKRGQDVALRCDPISGHVSLYWYRQALGQGPEFLTYFNYEAQQDKSGLPNDRFSAERPEGSISTLTIQRTEQRDSAMYRCASSLELTGQPNEKLFFGSGTQLSVL.